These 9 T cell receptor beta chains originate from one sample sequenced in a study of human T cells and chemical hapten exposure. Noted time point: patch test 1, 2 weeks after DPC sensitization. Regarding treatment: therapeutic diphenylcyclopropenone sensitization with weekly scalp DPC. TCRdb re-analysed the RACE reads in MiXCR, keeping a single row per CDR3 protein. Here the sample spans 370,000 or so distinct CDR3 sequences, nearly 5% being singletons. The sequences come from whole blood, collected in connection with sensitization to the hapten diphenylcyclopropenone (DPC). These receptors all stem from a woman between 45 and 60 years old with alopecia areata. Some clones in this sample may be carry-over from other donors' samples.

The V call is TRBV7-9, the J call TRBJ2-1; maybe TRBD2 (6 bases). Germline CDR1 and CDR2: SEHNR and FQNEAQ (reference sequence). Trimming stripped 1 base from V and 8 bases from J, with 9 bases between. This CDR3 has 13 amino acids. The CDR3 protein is CASSLGTGDEQFF. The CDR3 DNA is TGTGCCAGCAGCTTAGGCACGGGGGATGAGCAGTTCTTC.

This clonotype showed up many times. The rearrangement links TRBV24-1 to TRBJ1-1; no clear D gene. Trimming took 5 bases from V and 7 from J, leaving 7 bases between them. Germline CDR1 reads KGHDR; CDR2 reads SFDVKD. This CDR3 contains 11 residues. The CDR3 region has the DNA TGTGCCACCAGTGTCGGCCGTGAAGCTTTCTTT. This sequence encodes CATSVGREAFF.

The CDR3 DNA sequence: TGTGCCAGCCGGTATCTAGAGAAACTCACAGATACGCAGTATTTT. This encodes CASRYLEKLTDTQYF. The chain is built from TRBV7-9 and TRBJ2-3, with D hard to call. The CDR3 covers 15 residues. Germline values: CDR1 SEHNR, CDR2 FQNEAQ (reference sequence). Trimming shortened V by 8 bases and J by 2 bases, and 17 bases separated the two germline ends.

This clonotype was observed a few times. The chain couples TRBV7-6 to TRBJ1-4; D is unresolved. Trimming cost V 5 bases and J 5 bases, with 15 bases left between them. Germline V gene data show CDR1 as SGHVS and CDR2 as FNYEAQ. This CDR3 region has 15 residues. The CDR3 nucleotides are TGTGCCAGCAGCCCTTCGGCCGAATGGAATGAAAAACTGTTTTTT. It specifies CASSPSAEWNEKLFF.

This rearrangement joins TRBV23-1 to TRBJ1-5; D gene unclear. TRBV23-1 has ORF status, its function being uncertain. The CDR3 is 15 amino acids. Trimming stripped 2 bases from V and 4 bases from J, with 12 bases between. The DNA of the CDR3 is TGCGCCAGCAGTCAAGACCTCTCTCGGAATCAGCCCCAGCATTTT. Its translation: CASSQDLSRNQPQHF.

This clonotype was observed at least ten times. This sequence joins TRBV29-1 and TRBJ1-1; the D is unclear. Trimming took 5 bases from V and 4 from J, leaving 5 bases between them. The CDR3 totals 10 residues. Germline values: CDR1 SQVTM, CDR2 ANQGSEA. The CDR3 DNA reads TGCAGCGTTTTCCTCACTGAAGCTTTCTTT. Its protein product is CSVFLTEAFF.

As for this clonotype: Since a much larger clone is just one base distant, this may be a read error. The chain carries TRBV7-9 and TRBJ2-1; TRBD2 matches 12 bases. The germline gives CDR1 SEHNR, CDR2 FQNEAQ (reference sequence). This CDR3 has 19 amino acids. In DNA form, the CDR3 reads TGTGCCAGCAGCTACATCCCCCTAGCGGGAGGGCGCTCCTACAATAAGCAGTTCTTC. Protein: CASSYIPLAGGRSYNKQFF.

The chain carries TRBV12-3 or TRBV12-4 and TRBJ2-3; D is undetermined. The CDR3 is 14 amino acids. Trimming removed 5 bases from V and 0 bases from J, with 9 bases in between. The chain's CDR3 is CASSPLQSTDTQYF. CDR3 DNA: TGTGCCAGCAGTCCCTTACAGAGCACAGATACGCAGTATTTT.

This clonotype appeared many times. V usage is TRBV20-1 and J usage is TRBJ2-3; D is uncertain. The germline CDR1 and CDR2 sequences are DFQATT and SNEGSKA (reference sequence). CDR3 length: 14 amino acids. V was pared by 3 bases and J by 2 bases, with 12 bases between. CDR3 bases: TGCAGTGCTAGGTCAAACCCCACCACAGATACGCAGTATTTT. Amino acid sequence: CSARSNPTTDTQYF.